Sequencing of this T cell receptor (gamma chain) was carried out in a study of gamma delta lymphoproliferative disorders and STAT genes. Overall study context: For the delta chain, EuroClonality-NGS standard procedure was applied.

Points from the study as a whole: Delta repertoires did not separate groups, but patient gamma repertoires clustered apart. Indolent patients' major clones mainly used Vgamma9-JgammaP and Vdelta2-Ddelta3-Jdelta1.

This clone was seen at least ten times. Its matching antigen is unknown. TCRdb re-called the multiplex PCR reads through CATT. The top ten clones hold about two thirds of a sample with just under 2,000 gamma-chain clones, 7% of them seen once. With V trimmed by 7 bases and J by 1 base, 4 bases remained unmatched. The CDR3 totals 12 residues. Germline CDR1 and CDR2: VTNTFY and YDVSTARD (reference sequence). Sequencing used genomic DNA taken from PBMCs of patients and controls. This clonotype originated in a human donor with gamma-delta T-cell large granular lymphocyte leukemia. Sequencing used blood. The chain joins TRGV3 to TRGJ1 or TRGJ2. The J gene, left out of TCRdb, was set here by checking the DNA against germline. CDR3 protein: CATCENYYKKLF. The CDR3 DNA reads as TGTGCCACCTGTGAAAATTATTATAAGAAACTCTTT.